This TCR beta chain was identified in a study of T cell responses to AZD1222 COVID-19 vaccine. General study points: Nearly half of spike-specific TCRs reportedly go after variant regions that carry no mutations. Just five to seven people given AZD1222 tested seropositive at baseline. Repertoires were sampled only after the peak T cell response.

The CDR3 consists of 13 residues. V lost 2 bases to trimming and J lost 4 bases, with 9 bases between them. Germline CDR1 reads ENHRY; CDR2 reads SYGVKD. Method: immunoSEQ multiplex PCR; TCRdb's copy keeps in-frame clones and lacks some. Among just under 35,000 clones listed, around 88% were seen once. To note about this clone: The target antigen is unknown.

The receptor's source is an adult in good health. This chain joins TRBV10-3 and TRBJ2-7, with D possibly TRBD1 on 5 matching bases. This material consisted of peripheral blood, taken on day 0 of AZD1222 vaccination. The CDR3 loop reads CAISENRNYEQYF. CDR3 coding DNA: TGTGCCATCAGTGAGAACAGGAATTACGAGCAGTACTTC.